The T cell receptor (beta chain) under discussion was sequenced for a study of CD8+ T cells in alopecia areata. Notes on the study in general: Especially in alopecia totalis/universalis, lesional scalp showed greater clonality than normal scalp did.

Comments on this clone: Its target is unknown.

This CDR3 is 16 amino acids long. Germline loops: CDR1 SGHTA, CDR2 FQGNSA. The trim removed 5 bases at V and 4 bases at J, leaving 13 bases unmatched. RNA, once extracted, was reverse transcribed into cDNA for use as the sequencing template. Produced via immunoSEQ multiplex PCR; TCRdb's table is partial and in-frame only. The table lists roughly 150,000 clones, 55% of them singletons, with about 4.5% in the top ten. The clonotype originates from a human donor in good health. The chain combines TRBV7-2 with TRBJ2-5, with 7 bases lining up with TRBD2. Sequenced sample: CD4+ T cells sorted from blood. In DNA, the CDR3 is TGTGCCAGCAGCCCCTTAGGAGCGGGACTCAGAGAGACCCAGTACTTC. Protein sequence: CASSPLGAGLRETQYF.